A selection of T cell receptor beta chains follows, all from one sample in a study of blood T cell repertoires in COVID-19. Clones were sequenced by immunoSEQ multiplex PCR, and TCRdb holds only the in-frame ones, with some missing. The sample holds about 71,000 clones; 86% are singletons and the top ten take just under 2%. Sequencing was performed on peripheral blood. These receptors all come from a man aged 25 to 40 with acute or convalescent COVID-19. The CDR3 runs from the conserved cysteine through the conserved F or W. The D gene is left open where the match is weak. Some rows mark clone size as missing; the rest say once, few, many or name a class of expanded clone.

v_call	clone_size	d_call	j_call	cdr3_length	cdr3_aa	cdr3_nt
TRBV13	NA	NA	TRBJ2-3	16	CASSLWGDSSTDTQYF	TGTGCCAGCAGCTTATGGGGGGACTCTAGCACAGATACGCAGTATTTT
TRBV27	NA	TRBD1	TRBJ1-3	16	CASPPSDRAPGNTIYF	TGTGCCAGCCCTCCGTCCGACAGGGCCCCAGGAAACACCATATATTTT
TRBV27	NA	TRBD1	TRBJ2-7	15	CASSPRTGIDYEQYF	TGTGCCAGCAGTCCGCGGACAGGGATCGACTACGAGCAGTACTTC
TRBV5-1	NA	TRBD1	TRBJ1-5	14	CASSPGQAGQPQHF	TGCGCCAGCAGCCCCGGACAGGCCGGACAGCCCCAGCATTTT
TRBV6-1	NA	NA	TRBJ1-3	14	CASSDTGSGNTIYF	TGTGCCAGCAGTGACACAGGATCTGGAAACACCATATATTTT
TRBV19	NA	TRBD1	TRBJ1-1	11	CASFKGQGAFF	TGTGCCAGCTTTAAAGGACAGGGTGCTTTCTTT
TRBV5-1	NA	TRBD1	TRBJ1-2	15	CASSLWSDRAYGYTF	TGCGCCAGCAGCTTGTGGAGCGACAGGGCCTATGGCTACACCTTC
TRBV9	NA	TRBD2	TRBJ2-5	16	CASSVFSSGGAETQYF	TGTGCCAGCAGCGTATTCTCTAGCGGGGGGGCGGAGACCCAGTACTTC
TRBV15	many	TRBD1	TRBJ1-6	15	CATSRGTGNNSPLHF	TGTGCCACCAGCAGGGGGACAGGGAATAATTCACCCCTCCACTTT
TRBV7-9	NA	TRBD1	TRBJ1-4	14	CASSPGTGGEKLFF	TGTGCCAGCAGTCCCGGGACAGGGGGCGAAAAACTGTTTTTT
TRBV5-1	few	TRBD1	TRBJ2-7	16	CASRSNSGTGVYEQYF	TGCGCCAGCAGATCGAATTCGGGGACAGGGGTGTACGAGCAGTACTTC
TRBV24-1	once	TRBD2	TRBJ2-5	13	CATSELAVETQYF	TGTGCCACCAGTGAACTAGCGGTGGAGACCCAGTACTTC
TRBV9	NA	TRBD2	TRBJ2-7	14	CASSAGLAVLEQYF	TGTGCCAGCAGCGCGGGACTAGCTGTCCTCGAGCAGTACTTC
TRBV5-1	NA	TRBD1	TRBJ2-3	16	CASSLEVGQAGDTQYF	TGCGCCAGCAGCTTGGAGGTGGGACAGGCAGGAGATACGCAGTATTTT
TRBV30	NA	NA	TRBJ2-1	12	CAWSPGVNEQFF	TGTGCCTGGAGTCCAGGGGTGAATGAGCAGTTCTTC
TRBV6-5	NA	NA	TRBJ1-2	13	CASSYSEGGGYTF	TGTGCCAGCAGTTACTCGGAAGGGGGTGGCTACACCTTC
TRBV9	NA	NA	TRBJ1-4	14	CASSGRDFDEKLFF	TGTGCCAGCAGCGGCCGGGACTTCGATGAAAAACTGTTTTTT
TRBV5-5	NA	TRBD1	TRBJ1-1	15	CASSSGTVMNTEAFF	TGTGCCAGCAGCTCGGGGACAGTCATGAACACTGAAGCTTTCTTT
TRBV30	NA	NA	TRBJ1-1	15	CAWRGRGMDSTEAFF	TGTGCCTGGAGGGGCAGGGGAATGGATAGCACTGAAGCTTTCTTT
TRBV30	once	TRBD2	TRBJ2-1	16	CAWSSIAGVLNNEQFF	TGTGCCTGGAGTTCAATAGCGGGGGTTCTAAACAATGAGCAGTTCTTC
TRBV30	NA	NA	TRBJ1-1	13	CAWERNVNTEAFF	TGTGCCTGGGAGCGGAACGTGAACACTGAAGCTTTCTTT
TRBV18	NA	TRBD1	TRBJ1-1	18	CASSPLLSGTGGSTEAFF	TGTGCCAGCTCACCCCTACTCTCCGGGACAGGGGGCTCCACTGAAGCTTTCTTT
TRBV7-8	NA	NA	TRBJ1-2	14	CASSLVGRNYGYTF	TGTGCCAGCAGCTTAGTGGGCAGGAACTATGGCTACACCTTC
TRBV20-1	once	NA	TRBJ1-1	11	CSARADTEAFF	TGCAGTGCTAGAGCGGACACTGAAGCTTTCTTT